Listed below are T cell receptor beta chains from one sample, sequenced in a study of T cell responses to AZD1222 COVID-19 vaccine. Measured with immunoSEQ multiplex PCR; TCRdb has only the in-frame clones, and not every one. The sample includes more than 50,000 clones, roughly 89% of them seen just once. This specimen was peripheral blood, taken on day 0 of AZD1222 vaccination. These receptors were obtained from an adult in good health. CDR3s include the opening cysteine and the closing phenylalanine or tryptophan. A D gene is named only where the DNA matches it firmly. Some rows mark clone size as missing; the rest say once, few, many or name a class of expanded clone.

cdr3_length	v_call	d_call	clone_size	j_call	cdr3_aa	cdr3_nt
13	TRBV5-8	NA	NA	TRBJ2-2	CASSFRNTGELFF	TGTGCCAGCAGCTTCAGGAACACCGGGGAGCTGTTTTTT
13	TRBV6-5	NA	NA	TRBJ2-3	CASTLANTDTQYF	TGTGCCAGCACGCTAGCGAACACAGATACGCAGTATTTT
16	TRBV7-9	TRBD2	NA	TRBJ2-1	CASSLVPAGGSDEQFF	TGTGCCAGCAGCTTAGTGCCAGCGGGGGGGTCGGATGAGCAGTTCTTC
12	TRBV19	NA	NA	TRBJ1-6	CASSQHNSPLHF	TGTGCCAGTAGCCAACACAATTCACCCCTCCACTTT
16	TRBV5-1	TRBD1	NA	TRBJ1-2	CASSPTARRQGVGYTF	TGCGCCAGCAGCCCTACTGCCAGGAGACAGGGCGTTGGCTACACCTTC
14	TRBV25-1	NA	NA	TRBJ2-7	CASSESPVTYEQYF	TGTGCCAGCAGTGAATCCCCCGTGACCTACGAGCAGTACTTC
16	TRBV19	NA	once	TRBJ1-4	CASSRGSNPGGEKLFF	TGTGCCAGTAGTCGGGGTTCCAACCCGGGCGGTGAAAAACTGTTTTTT
15	TRBV18	NA	NA	TRBJ1-3	CASSPPERIGNTIYF	TGTGCCAGCTCACCACCGGAGAGGATTGGAAACACCATATATTTT
17	TRBV18	NA	NA	TRBJ2-1	CASSPPFRGGSYNEQFF	TGTGCCAGCTCACCACCTTTTAGGGGGGGGAGTTACAATGAGCAGTTCTTC
17	TRBV5-5	NA	NA	TRBJ1-1	CASSLGGNGLMNTEAFF	TGTGCCAGCAGCTTGGGGGGCAACGGACTCATGAACACTGAAGCTTTCTTT
12	TRBV3-1/TRBV3-2	NA	NA	TRBJ1-2	CASSQTGIGYTF	TGTGCCAGCAGCCAAACAGGAATTGGCTACACCTTC
13	TRBV19	NA	NA	TRBJ1-1	CASSILANTEAFF	TGTGCCAGTAGTATATTAGCGAACACTGAAGCTTTCTTT
15	TRBV4-1	TRBD1	NA	TRBJ2-1	CASSQAGTGGRQQFF	TGCGCCAGCAGCCAGGCCGGGACAGGGGGACGCCAGCAGTTCTTC
15	TRBV27	NA	NA	TRBJ1-6	CASSPGPRNNSPLHF	TGTGCCAGCAGTCCCGGACCGCGGAATAATTCACCCCTCCACTTT
15	TRBV3-1/TRBV3-2	NA	NA	TRBJ1-3	CASSQDQVAGNTIYF	TGTGCCAGCAGCCAAGATCAGGTGGCTGGAAACACCATATATTTT
17	TRBV9	TRBD1	NA	TRBJ1-4	CASSLREGDRGPEKLFF	TGTGCCAGCAGCTTAAGGGAGGGGGACAGGGGGCCTGAAAAACTGTTTTTT
13	TRBV6-5	NA	NA	TRBJ1-1	CASAETVGTEAFF	TGTGCCAGCGCAGAGACAGTAGGCACTGAAGCTTTCTTT
14	TRBV3-1/TRBV3-2	NA	NA	TRBJ2-1	CASSPRTGNNEQFF	TGTGCCAGCAGCCCGAGGACGGGTAACAATGAGCAGTTCTTC